This T cell receptor beta chain was obtained from a study of CD8 T cells in ankylosing spondylitis. With molecular barcodes, quantitative 5'-RACE was used to make the TCR beta libraries. One entry per CDR3 protein results from TCRdb running MiXCR on the 5' RACE reads. The sample lists approximately 35,000 distinct CDR3 sequences, roughly 13% occurring once. This clonotype was picked up many times. Sequences were obtained from synovial fluid, either unsorted or a sorted T cell fraction (not recorded which). This clonotype was sampled from a male donor with ankylosing spondylitis.

CDR3 amino acids: CASSGGPPPGGYTF. The CDR3 coding sequence is TGTGCCAGCAGCGGAGGACCTCCGCCGGGTGGCTACACCTTC. The V gene is TRBV9, the J gene TRBJ1-2; no reliable D call. In germline, CDR1 is SGDLS, CDR2 YYNGEE. The ends were cut back, 3 bases at V and 7 bases at J, with 16 bases in the middle. The CDR3 is 14 residues long. Together with reference TRBV9 and TRBJ1-2, the CDR3 gives the full variable domain: DSGVTQTPKHLITATGQRVTLRCSPRSGDLSVYWYQQSLDQGLQFLIQYYNGEERAKGNILERFSAQQFPDLHSELNLSSLELGDSALYFCASSGGPPPGGYTFGSGTRLTVV.